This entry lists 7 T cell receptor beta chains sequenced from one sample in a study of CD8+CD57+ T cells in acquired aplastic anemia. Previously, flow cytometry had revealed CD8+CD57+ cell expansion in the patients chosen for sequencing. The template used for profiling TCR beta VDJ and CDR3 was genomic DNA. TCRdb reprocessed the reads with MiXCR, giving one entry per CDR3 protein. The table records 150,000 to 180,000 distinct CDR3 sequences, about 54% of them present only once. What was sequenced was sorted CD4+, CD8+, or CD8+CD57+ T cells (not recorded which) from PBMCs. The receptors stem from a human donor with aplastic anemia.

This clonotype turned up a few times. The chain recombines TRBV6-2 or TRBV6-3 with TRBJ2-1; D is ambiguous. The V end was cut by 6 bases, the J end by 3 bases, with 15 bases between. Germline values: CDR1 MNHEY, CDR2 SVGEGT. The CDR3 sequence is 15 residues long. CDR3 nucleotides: TGTGCCAGCAGCTTCGACTCCTCGGGCTACAATGAGCAGTTCTTC. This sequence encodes CASSFDSSGYNEQFF.

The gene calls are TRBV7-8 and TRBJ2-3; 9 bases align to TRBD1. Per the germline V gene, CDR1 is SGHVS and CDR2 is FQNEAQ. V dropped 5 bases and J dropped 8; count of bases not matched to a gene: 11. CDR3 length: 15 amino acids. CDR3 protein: CASSRGQGLIGTQYF. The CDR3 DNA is TGTGCCAGCAGCCGGGGACAGGGTCTAATCGGTACGCAGTATTTT.

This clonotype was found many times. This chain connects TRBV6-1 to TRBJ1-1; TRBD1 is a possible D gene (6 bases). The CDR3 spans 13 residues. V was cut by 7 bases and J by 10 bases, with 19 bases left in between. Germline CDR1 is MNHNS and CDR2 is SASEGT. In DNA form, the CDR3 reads TGTGCCAGCACCCAATTAGGTCAGGGGCGAGCTTTCTTT. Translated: CASTQLGQGRAFF.

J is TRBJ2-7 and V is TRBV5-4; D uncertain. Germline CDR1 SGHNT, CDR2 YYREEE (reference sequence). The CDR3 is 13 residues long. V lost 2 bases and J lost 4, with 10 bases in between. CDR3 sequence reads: CASSFAGAYEQYF. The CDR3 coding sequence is TGTGCCAGCAGCTTCGCAGGAGCATACGAGCAGTACTTC.

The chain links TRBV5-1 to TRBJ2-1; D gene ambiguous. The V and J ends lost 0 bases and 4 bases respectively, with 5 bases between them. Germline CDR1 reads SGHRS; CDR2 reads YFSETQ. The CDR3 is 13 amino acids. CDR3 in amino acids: CASSLELYNEQFF. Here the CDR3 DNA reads TGCGCCAGCAGCTTGGAACTGTACAATGAGCAGTTCTTC.

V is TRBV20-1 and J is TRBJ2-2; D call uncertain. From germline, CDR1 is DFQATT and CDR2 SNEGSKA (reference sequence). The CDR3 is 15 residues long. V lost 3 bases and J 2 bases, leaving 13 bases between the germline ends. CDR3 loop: CSARRPNLNTGELFF. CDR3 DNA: TGCAGTGCTAGGAGGCCGAACCTTAACACCGGGGAGCTGTTTTTT.

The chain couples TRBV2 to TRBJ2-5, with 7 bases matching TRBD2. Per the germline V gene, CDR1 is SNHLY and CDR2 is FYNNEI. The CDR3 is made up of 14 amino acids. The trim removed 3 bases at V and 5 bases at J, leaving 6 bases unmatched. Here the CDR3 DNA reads TGTGCCAGCAGTGATGGACTAGTAGTGGAGACCCAGTACTTC. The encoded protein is CASSDGLVVETQYF.